Listed below are T cell receptor beta chains from one sample, sequenced in a study of blood T cells in healthy people across ages. In TCRdb, the 5' RACE reads were re-called with MiXCR into one record per CDR3 protein. The table includes about 900,000 distinct CDR3 sequences, approximately 65% detected once. The specimen was blood. The receptor source for this set is a man aged 25 to 45 in good health. Each CDR3 is given without its conserved first and last residue.

J gene | V gene | CDR3 protein
TRBJ1-2 | TRBV29-1 | SVVLQVYGYT
- | TRBV6-2/TRBV6-3 | ASSYSMVRGGRQETQY
TRBJ2-1 | TRBV7-6 | ASMAGTGANEQF
TRBJ2-5 | TRBV2 | ASSELNTRGNEQY
TRBJ1-1 | TRBV7-2 | ASSLDKWGQEAF
- | TRBV4-3 | ASSQGTGNYEQY
TRBJ1-6 | TRBV7-9 | ASSPRTSYNSPLH
TRBJ2-1 | TRBV11-2 | ASSSPRGTKHNEQF
TRBJ2-1 | TRBV2 | ASSENNQRHSEQF
TRBJ2-3 | TRBV7-2 | ASSLDIYADTQY
TRBJ1-6 | TRBV6-6 | ASSYRVEDSPLH
TRBJ2-5 | TRBV27 | ASSSTSGAETQY
TRBJ2-7 | TRBV7-9 | ASSPVSGGPDEQY
TRBJ1-2 | TRBV28 | ASSLVSGGLNYGYT
TRBJ1-2 | TRBV7-9 | ASSLTGDGYT
TRBJ2-7 | TRBV20-1 | SARTPGLGGEQY
TRBJ2-2 | TRBV12-3/TRBV12-4 | ASSFQGTGELF
TRBJ2-6 | TRBV29-1 | SVDSDSGANVLT
TRBJ1-5 | TRBV27 | ASSLYGPTGGQPQH
TRBJ2-3 | TRBV7-2 | ASSFGQETDTQY
TRBJ2-3 | TRBV20-1 | SASGTSGTTDTQY
TRBJ2-3 | TRBV7-8 | ASWGQGPSSTDTQY
TRBJ1-4 | TRBV29-1 | SVVRDRTNEKLF